Below, 24 T cell receptor beta chains from the same sample are listed, as sequenced in a study of cytomegalovirus exposure and HLA in healthy donors. The PCR employed 60 Vbeta primers together with 13 Jbeta primers. The protocol was immunoSEQ multiplex PCR, while the TCRdb copy is restricted to in-frame clones and leaves out a portion. The sample yields about 130,000 clones, 70% to 80% seen once. Sequenced material: PBMCs. The source is a man aged 40-49 years in good health and CMV-seropositive.

The V gene is TRBV19, the J gene TRBJ2-1, with D possibly being TRBD2 (6 bases). CDR1 LNHDA and CDR2 SQIVND come from the germline V gene (reference sequence). This CDR3 spans 15 amino acids. The V end was cut by 4 bases, the J end by 0 bases, with 10 bases between. The CDR3 loop is CASSRRVSSYNEQFF. The DNA of the CDR3 is TGTGCCAGTAGTAGGAGGGTGAGCTCCTACAATGAGCAGTTCTTC.

The chain joins TRBV5-1 to TRBJ1-6, with 9 bases aligning to TRBD1. The germline V gene encodes CDR1 SGHRS and CDR2 YFSETQ. V lost 0 bases to trimming and J lost 9 bases; unmatched junction nucleotides: 4. The CDR3 is 15 amino acids. The CDR3 reads CASSLGTGEGSPLHF. CDR3 in DNA: TGCGCCAGCAGCTTGGGGACAGGGGAGGGTTCACCCCTCCACTTT.

This clone came up once. This chain links TRBV5-1 with TRBJ2-7; 9 nucleotides match TRBD2. V gave up 4 bases and J gave up 5 bases; unmatched junction bases: 7. This CDR3 is built from 14 residues. From germline, CDR1 is SGHRS and CDR2 YFSETQ. CDR3 amino acids: CASSVREGQNEQYF. The CDR3 DNA sequence: TGCGCCAGCAGCGTGCGGGAGGGCCAAAACGAGCAGTACTTC.

The CDR3 region has the DNA TGTGCCAGCTCACCAGTGGGAGGACGGAATCAGCCCCAGCATTTT. The encoded protein is CASSPVGGRNQPQHF. The gene calls are TRBV18 and TRBJ1-5; no clear D. CDR3 length: 15 amino acids. Looked up from germline, CDR1 is KGHSH and CDR2 is LQKENI. Trimming took 2 bases from V and 4 from J, leaving 12 bases between them.

This sequence joins TRBV2 and TRBJ1-5; perhaps TRBD1 as D (6 bases). CDR1 and CDR2 from the germline V gene are SNHLY and FYNNEI. The CDR3 is made up of 16 amino acids. The V gene lost 7 bases and the J gene lost 1 base, with 17 bases spanning the gap. CDR3 coding DNA: TGTGCCAGCACAGAACGGCTCAGGGGAAGCAATCAGCCCCAGCATTTT. Translation: CASTERLRGSNQPQHF.

J is TRBJ1-1 and V is TRBV13, with TRBD1 matching 12 bases. V was pared by 4 bases and J by 4 bases, with 7 bases of the junction left unmatched. The CDR3 covers 16 residues. Per the germline V gene, CDR1 is PRHDT and CDR2 is FYEKMQ (reference sequence). This CDR3 is CASSYPGTGGITEAFF. The CDR3 DNA reads TGTGCCAGCAGCTACCCCGGGACAGGGGGCATCACTGAAGCTTTCTTT.

The gene calls are TRBV29-1 and TRBJ2-1; perhaps TRBD2 as D (6 bases). The CDR3 is 12 residues long. Trimming shortened V by 6 bases and J by 7 bases, and 13 bases separated the two germline ends. Germline CDR1 SQVTM, CDR2 ANQGSEA. The CDR3 is CSVTTRVNEQFF. The CDR3 region has the DNA TGCAGCGTAACGACTAGAGTTAATGAGCAGTTCTTC.

In this sample, this clone turned up once. The chain combines TRBV11-2 with TRBJ2-1; D is possibly TRBD2 (5 bases). Germline V gene lookup returns CDR1 SGHAT and CDR2 FQNNGV. With 3 bases removed from V and 9 bases from J, the gap between germline ends came to 9 bases. This CDR3 contains 12 residues. CDR3 DNA sequence: TGTGCCAGCAGCTTTAGTGGAGGTGAGCAGTTCTTC. Translated: CASSFSGGEQFF.

The genes are TRBV5-4 and TRBJ2-5; 8 nucleotides match TRBD1. The junction had 6 bases not matched to a gene; V was cut back by 4 bases and J by 4 bases. This CDR3 contains 14 residues. Germline V gene data show CDR1 as SGHNT and CDR2 as YYREEE (reference sequence). In DNA, the CDR3 is TGTGCCAGCAGCCTGACAGGGGCCAGAGAGACCCAGTACTTC. Translating gives CASSLTGARETQYF.

The rearrangement joins TRBV7-9 to TRBJ2-7; 9 bases are shared with TRBD2. The J segment lost 4 bases and the V segment lost 4 bases, leaving 14 bases of the junction unmatched. The CDR3 spans 17 residues. Germline CDR1 reads SEHNR; CDR2 reads FQNEAQ (reference sequence). This chain's CDR3 is CASSSNGGGRALYEQYF. Here the CDR3 DNA reads TGTGCCAGCAGCTCCAACGGGGGCGGGAGGGCCTTATACGAGCAGTACTTC.

The V call is TRBV6-1, the J call TRBJ1-5, with 9 bases that match TRBD1. The CDR3 runs to 14 residues. Per the germline V gene, CDR1 is MNHNS and CDR2 is SASEGT. The V segment lost 1 base and the J segment 7 bases; nucleotides outside the gene matches: 2. CDR3 sequence (DNA): TGTGCCAGCAGTGAAGTGACAGGGGGACAGCCCCAGCATTTT. It specifies CASSEVTGGQPQHF.

The rearrangement links TRBV2 to TRBJ1-5, with D tentatively TRBD1 (6 bases). Trimming pared 7 bases from V and 0 bases from J, leaving 16 bases between. Germline V lookup: CDR1 SNHLY, CDR2 FYNNEI. The CDR3 loop spans 16 amino acids. Here the CDR3 reads CASTEHGQYSNQPQHF. The CDR3 DNA follows: TGTGCCAGCACCGAACACGGACAGTATAGCAATCAGCCCCAGCATTTT.

This clone was observed a single time. In nucleotides, the CDR3 is TGTGCCAGCAGCTCAACCACAGGGGCCCTAAGCAATCAGCCCCAGCATTTT. Translation: CASSSTTGALSNQPQHF. The genes are TRBV11-2 and TRBJ1-5; TRBD1 aligns across 7 bases. Trimming at V came to 4 bases and at J to 1 base, leaving 10 bases not matched to a gene. This CDR3 is built from 17 residues. Looked up from germline, CDR1 is SGHAT and CDR2 is FQNNGV. The full variable domain, with the rest looked up from reference TRBV11-2 and TRBJ1-5, is EAGVAQSPRYKIIEKRQSVAFWCNPISGHATLYWYQQILGQGPKLLIQFQNNGVVDDSQLPKDRFSAERLKGVDSTLKIQPAKLEDSAVYLCASSSTTGALSNQPQHFGDGTRLSIL.

To note about this clone: Its ends do not fully match the called genes, so a read error is possible. This sequence joins TRBV12-5 and TRBJ2-7; TRBD1 agrees at 9 bases. Germline V lookup: CDR1 LGHNT, CDR2 FRNRAP. The CDR3 contains 11 residues. Here the CDR3 reads CASGSGQGPDF. The CDR3, as DNA: TGTGCTAGTGGTTCGGGACAGGGACCGGACTTC.

The chain couples TRBV5-4 to TRBJ1-2; D might be TRBD1 (5 bases). CDR1 SGHNT and CDR2 YYREEE come from the germline V gene (reference sequence). CDR3 length: 15 amino acids. The ends were cut back, 1 base at V and 4 bases at J, with 14 bases in the middle. The CDR3 nucleotides read TGTGCCAGCAGCTTGCGTCCAGGGTCGAGCTATGGCTACACCTTC. This sequence encodes CASSLRPGSSYGYTF. The whole variable domain, filled in from reference TRBV5-4 and TRBJ1-2, reads ETGVTQSPTHLIKTRGQQVTLRCSSQSGHNTVSWYQQALGQGPQFIFQYYREEENGRGNFPPRFSGLQFPNYSSELNVNALELDDSALYLCASSLRPGSSYGYTFGSGTRLTVV.

The CDR3 sequence is CASSLMRERDEQFF. The CDR3 DNA follows: TGTGCCAGCAGCTTGATGCGGGAGCGGGATGAGCAGTTCTTC. The V and J genes are TRBV5-4 and TRBJ2-1; 7 bases match TRBD2. The CDR3 runs to 14 residues. Trimming removed 1 base from V and 8 bases from J; junction bases left unmatched: 6. Germline-derived CDR1 and CDR2 are SGHNT and YYREEE (reference sequence).

The chain combines TRBV5-1 with TRBJ2-3; 14 bases are a match to TRBD2. V was pared by 1 base and J by 1 base, with 11 bases of the junction left unmatched. This CDR3 region has 20 residues. Germline V gene lookup returns CDR1 SGHRS and CDR2 YFSETQ. The CDR3 sequence is CASSLTGLAGEEGGTDTQYF. CDR3 in DNA: TGCGCCAGCAGCTTGACGGGACTAGCGGGAGAGGAGGGTGGCACAGATACGCAGTATTTT.

Note on this clone: At one of its ends the junction is not consistent with the germline gene, which may arise from a read error. J is TRBJ2-5 and V is TRBV10-3, with 14 nucleotides matching TRBD2. The CDR3 is made up of 16 amino acids. Germline V gene data show CDR1 as ENHRY and CDR2 as SYGVKD. The CDR3 DNA follows: TGTGCCACCAGTGGGACTAGCGGGAGCTCGGGAGAGACCCAGTACTTC. Amino acid sequence: CATSGTSGSSGETQYF.

V usage is TRBV5-6 and J usage is TRBJ2-7; no reliable D call. V was cut by 0 bases and J by 6 bases, with 4 bases left in between. The germline gives CDR1 SGHDT, CDR2 YYEEEE. The CDR3 extends over 11 amino acids. Here the CDR3 DNA reads TGTGCCAGCAGCTTGGCCGGCGAGCAGTACTTC. Its protein is CASSLAGEQYF.

This chain uses TRBV27 with TRBJ2-7; TRBD1 matches 7 bases. Germline assignment: CDR1 MNHEY and CDR2 SMNVEV (reference sequence). This CDR3 comprises 14 residues. V was clipped by 8 bases and J by 2 bases; unmatched bases: 9. CDR3 coding DNA: TGTGCCAGCTCGCGACGAGGGGGCCCCTACGAGCAGTACTTC. Its translation is CASSRRGGPYEQYF.

The chain couples TRBV7-9 to TRBJ2-5, with 10 positions matching TRBD2. With the DNA end fitting TRBJ2-7 better, the J assignment may be wrong. The CDR3 extends over 15 amino acids. CDR1 is SEHNR and CDR2 is FQNEAQ in the germline V gene (reference sequence). In DNA form, the CDR3 reads TGTGCCAGCAGCCCCCCGGGGCTAGCGGGAGACGAGCAGTACTTC. Translated: CASSPPGLAGDEQYF.

This chain connects TRBV6-1 to TRBJ1-2, with D perhaps TRBD1 (5 bases). Trimming removed 7 bases at V and 8 bases at J, with 20 bases between. The CDR3 runs to 14 residues. The germline gives CDR1 MNHNS, CDR2 SASEGT. CDR3 sequence: CASIEGGAVGGYTF. The CDR3, as DNA: TGTGCCAGCATCGAAGGAGGGGCGGTCGGCGGCTACACCTTC.

The gene calls are TRBV6-6 and TRBJ1-5; 7 bases align to TRBD1. The CDR3 runs 15 residues. Germline loops: CDR1 MNHNY, CDR2 SVGAGI (reference sequence). V lost 8 bases to trimming and J lost 1 base; unmatched junction nucleotides: 8. CDR3 loop: CASRNRGPSNQPQHF. The CDR3 coding sequence is TGTGCCAGCCGAAACAGGGGCCCCAGCAATCAGCCCCAGCATTTT.

As to this clone: One end of the junction varies from germline; a read error may be responsible. V is TRBV6-1 and J is TRBJ1-2, with no clear D. CDR1 and CDR2 (germline): MNHNS, SASEGT. This CDR3 region has 14 residues. This chain's CDR3 is CASGEARGHNGYTF. The CDR3 DNA reads as TGTGCCAGCGGTGAAGCGCGAGGGCACAATGGCTACACCTTC.